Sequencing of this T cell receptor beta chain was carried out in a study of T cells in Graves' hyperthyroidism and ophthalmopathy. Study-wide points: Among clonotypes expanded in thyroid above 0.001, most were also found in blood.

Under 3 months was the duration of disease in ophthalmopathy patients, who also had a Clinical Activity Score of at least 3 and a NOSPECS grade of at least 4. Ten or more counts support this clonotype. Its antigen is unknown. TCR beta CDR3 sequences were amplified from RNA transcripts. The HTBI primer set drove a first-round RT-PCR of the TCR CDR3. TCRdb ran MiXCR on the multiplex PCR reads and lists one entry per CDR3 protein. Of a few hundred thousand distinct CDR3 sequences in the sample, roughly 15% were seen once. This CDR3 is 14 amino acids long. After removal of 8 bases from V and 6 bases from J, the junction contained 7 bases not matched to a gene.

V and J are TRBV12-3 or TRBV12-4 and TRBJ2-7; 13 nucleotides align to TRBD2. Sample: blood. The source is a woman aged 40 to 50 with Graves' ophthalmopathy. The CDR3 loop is CASRRLAGGTEQYF. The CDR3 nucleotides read TGTGCCAGCCGAAGACTAGCGGGAGGTACCGAGCAGTACTTC.